This T cell receptor beta chain was identified in a study of metastatic and nonmetastatic thyroid tumors (dated by TCRdb to about 2020). About the study as a whole: Repertoires were compared across peripheral blood and tumor or nodule tissue samples from malignant and benign thyroid patients.

Before undergoing thyroid surgery, none of the patients had been given any kind of treatment. Using T-cell receptor beta sequencing, the study looked back at clinical samples from patients collected from about 2011 to 2019. This clone was detected ten times or more. Its recognized antigen is unknown. Base qualities are not at hand, and no much larger clone is one base apart. Libraries were prepared through PCR. Instrument used: Illumina HiSeq 4000. The TCR beta-chain CDR3 region of each patient was profiled by high-throughput sequencing. On the study's bioinformatics: Drawing on CDR3 differences between clinicopathological groups, the researchers built a classifier meant to tell apart patients with distant-metastatic papillary thyroid cancer. Repertoire diversity was assessed with the Shannon index, and tumor-blood repertoire similarity with the Morisita-Horn index. The raw public data were reprocessed by TCRdb itself: fastp quality trimming at Q25, MiXCR clonotype calling, in-frame beta chains only. For this entry, the V and J calls and clone size follow TCRdb and not the study's own pipeline. A total of tens of thousands of clones appear in this sample, roughly 16% of them only once. The ten largest make up less than 40% of the sample.

The germline V gene provides CDR1 SGHVS and CDR2 FQNEAQ. Trimming takes 3 bases from V and 4 bases from J, and the germline ends sit 9 bases apart. Measured from the cysteine to the phenylalanine, the CDR3 is 14 residues long. Just the 42-base CDR3 DNA is kept, in frame starting at base 1. Study-wide findings and limitations: In both blood and tumor samples, TCR beta diversity was reported to be significantly higher in malignant tumors than in benign nodules.

The chain is encoded by TRBV7-8 joined to TRBJ2-2; there is no confident call for the D gene. Sequences were obtained from blood. The receptor's source is a female donor with papillary thyroid cancer or a benign thyroid nodule (not recorded which). Some clones in this sample may be carry-over from other donors' samples. Here the CDR3 is given as CASSLNSVTGELFF. The bases read TGTGCCAGCAGCTTGAACTCCGTCACCGGGGAGCTGTTTTTT. Supplemented by the reference TRBV7-8 and TRBJ2-2 proteins around the CDR3, the complete variable domain is GAGVSQSPRYKVAKRGQDVALRCDPISGHVSLFWYQQALGQGPEFLTYFQNEAQLDKSGLPSDRFFAERPEGSVSTLKIQRTQQEDSAVYLCASSLNSVTGELFFGEGSRLTVL.